The 15 T cell receptor beta chains in this list originate from one sample, sequenced in a study of blood T cell repertoires in COVID-19. Assay: immunoSEQ multiplex PCR; the TCRdb copy retains only in-frame clones and omits some. The table records some 460,000 clones, nearly 90% of them present only once. The sample taken for sequencing was PBMCs or T cells enriched from blood (not recorded which). The source is a woman under 30 with acute COVID-19.

The rearrangement uses TRBV12-5 and TRBJ1-2; D might be TRBD1 (6 bases). CDR3 length: 18 amino acids. CDR1 is LGHNT and CDR2 is FRNRAP in the germline V gene. V lost 4 bases to trimming and J lost 8 bases, with 29 bases between them. DNA of the CDR3: TGTGCTAGTGGTTCGGACGTATCGGGACAAAGTTCCTTTGACGGCTACACCTTC. Translation gives CASGSDVSGQSSFDGYTF.

This clone was picked up one time. The rearrangement uses TRBV27 and TRBJ2-1; perhaps TRBD1 as D (6 bases). There are 13 residues in the CDR3. Trimming cost V 2 bases and J 5 bases, with 7 bases left between them. Germline CDR1 reads MNHEY; CDR2 reads SMNVEV (reference sequence). The CDR3 loop is CASSLRGNNEQFF. In DNA form, the CDR3 reads TGTGCCAGCAGTTTAAGGGGGAACAATGAGCAGTTCTTC.

V and J are TRBV4-3 and TRBJ2-7, with 11 bases lining up with TRBD2. This CDR3 is 17 amino acids long. Germline V CDR1 and CDR2: LGHNA, YSLEER. V was pared by 4 bases and J by 0 bases, with 8 bases of the junction left unmatched. This CDR3 is CASSRTLAGGPSYEQYF. The CDR3 DNA reads TGCGCCAGCAGCCGAACATTAGCGGGAGGGCCCTCCTACGAGCAGTACTTC.

The V call is TRBV7-9, the J call TRBJ2-7, with 8 bases lining up with TRBD1. With V trimmed by 8 bases and J by 3 bases, 6 bases remained unmatched. This CDR3 comprises 13 residues. The germline V gene encodes CDR1 SEHNR and CDR2 FQNEAQ (reference sequence). The CDR3 bases are TGTGCCAGCCGAGACAGGGGCGGCTACGAGCAGTACTTC. It is translated as CASRDRGGYEQYF.

The rearrangement links TRBV5-1 to TRBJ1-1, with 9 bases matching TRBD1. V dropped 0 bases and J dropped 3; count of bases not matched to a gene: 6. CDR3 length equals 16 residues. Germline CDR1 is SGHRS and CDR2 is YFSETQ. Written as DNA, the CDR3 is TGCGCCAGCAGCTTGGCCCACAGGGGGCGCGACACTGAAGCTTTCTTT. Residues: CASSLAHRGRDTEAFF.

The chain carries TRBV30 and TRBJ1-5; possible D gene TRBD1, 5 bases. The CDR3 loop spans 13 amino acids. V lost 2 bases to trimming and J lost 3 bases, with 8 bases between them. The germline CDR1 and CDR2 sequences are GTSNPN and SVGIG (reference sequence). This CDR3 reads CAWSKDINQPQHF. CDR3 sequence (DNA): TGTGCCTGGAGTAAGGACATCAATCAGCCCCAGCATTTT.

The chain links TRBV4-3 to TRBJ2-7; D remains unclear. Trimming removed 1 base at V and 2 bases at J, with 12 bases between. CDR1 and CDR2 from the germline V gene are LGHNA and YSLEER. This CDR3 has 15 residues. Here the CDR3 reads CASSQVAGSTYEQYF. The CDR3 DNA reads as TGCGCCAGCAGCCAAGTGGCTGGTAGCACCTACGAGCAGTACTTC.

This sequence joins TRBV24-1 and TRBJ1-5, with TRBD1 as a possible D gene (5 bases). Germline CDR1 is KGHDR and CDR2 is SFDVKD. Trimming shortened V by 2 bases and J by 3 bases, and 7 bases separated the two germline ends. CDR3 length equals 14 residues. The CDR3 DNA sequence: TGTGCCACCAGTGATTCAGGGTTCAATCAGCCCCAGCATTTT. Translated: CATSDSGFNQPQHF.

This clone was seen only once. V usage is TRBV7-9 and J usage is TRBJ2-7; D is undetermined. The V and J ends lost 6 bases and 1 base respectively, with 13 bases between them. CDR3 length: 14 amino acids. Germline CDR1 and CDR2: SEHNR and FQNEAQ (reference sequence). CDR3: CASSLSRLSYEQYF. The CDR3 nucleotides read TGTGCCAGCAGTTTGTCTAGACTGTCCTACGAGCAGTACTTC.

The gene calls are TRBV6-5 and TRBJ2-7; TRBD2 matches at 8 bases. This CDR3 comprises 16 residues. Losses at the gene ends were 2 bases for V and 3 bases for J; bases not matched to a gene: 9. The V gene's germline CDR1 is MNHEY and CDR2 SVGAGI. CDR3 residues: CASSYPPGLANYEQYF. The CDR3, as DNA: TGTGCCAGCAGTTACCCACCCGGACTAGCCAACTACGAGCAGTACTTC.

The CDR3 DNA reads TGTGCCAGTGCCCGAGGGACATCCAATTCACCCCTCCACTTT. Encoded protein: CASARGTSNSPLHF. The rearrangement uses TRBV7-6 and TRBJ1-6; weak D call: TRBD1 (6 bases). The CDR3 consists of 14 residues. Trimming took off 9 bases at V and 7 bases at J, with 16 bases between the two ends. The germline V gene encodes CDR1 SGHVS and CDR2 FNYEAQ.

The chain is built from TRBV23-1 and TRBJ1-3; D may be TRBD1 (5 bases). TRBV23-1 is classed as an ORF, of uncertain function. The CDR3 contains 21 residues. The V gene lost 0 bases and the J gene lost 0 bases, with 24 bases spanning the gap. The CDR3 region is CASSQSSWQGVSNYSGNTIYF. As DNA, the CDR3 is TGCGCCAGCAGTCAATCGAGCTGGCAGGGCGTCAGTAATTACTCTGGAAACACCATATATTTT.

The chain couples TRBV12-3 or TRBV12-4 to TRBJ2-1; the D gene is possibly TRBD2 (6 bases). The CDR3 runs to 11 residues. V shed 6 bases and J shed 12 bases, with 12 bases lying between them. The CDR3 sequence is CASSQREAQFF. Here the CDR3 DNA reads TGTGCCAGCAGCCAGAGGGAGGCGCAGTTCTTC.

The genes are TRBV6-6 and TRBJ2-7, with a weak D call TRBD1 (6 bases). Germline CDR1 MNHNY, CDR2 SVGAGI (reference sequence). Trimming cost V 0 bases and J 2 bases, with 11 bases left between them. This CDR3 is 15 amino acids long. The CDR3 spells CASSYSKTGTYEQYF. Written as DNA, the CDR3 is TGTGCCAGCAGTTACTCGAAGACAGGTACCTACGAGCAGTACTTC.

The rearrangement links TRBV15 to TRBJ1-5; a possible D gene is TRBD1 (5 bases). V lost 2 bases and J lost 1, with 12 bases in between. The CDR3 sequence is 16 residues long. Germline CDR1 LNHNV, CDR2 YYDKDF (reference sequence). CDR3 amino acids: CATSRPPGGSNQPQHF. The CDR3 nucleotides are TGTGCCACCAGCAGACCCCCGGGGGGGAGCAATCAGCCCCAGCATTTT.